This record covers a single TCR beta chain. This entry comes from a study of T cell changes during pregnancy in multiple sclerosis. Assay used: immunoSEQ multiplex PCR; TCRdb lists only in-frame clones, some missing. The sample holds about 34,000 clones, roughly 90% seen once. CDR3 length: 15 residues. After removal of 5 bases from V and 3 bases from J, the junction contained 7 bases not matched to a gene. Germline V gene lookup returns CDR1 LGHNT and CDR2 FRNRAP. The chain links TRBV12-5 to TRBJ2-3; 8 positions agree with TRBD2. This sample comprised CD8+ T cells from peripheral blood mononuclear cells, obtained in the third trimester of pregnancy. This TCR came from a female donor with multiple sclerosis, enrolled in a pregnancy study. The CDR3 spells CASGLWTSSTDTQYF. The DNA of the CDR3 is TGTGCTAGTGGTCTATGGACTAGCTCAACAGATACGCAGTATTTT.